Below, 9 T cell receptor beta chains from the same sample are listed, as sequenced in a study of blood T cell repertoires in COVID-19. The method was immunoSEQ multiplex PCR; TCRdb's version includes in-frame clones alone and lacks a portion of them. Of a few hundred thousand clones in the sample, about 85% were seen once. Sequencing was done on a sample of peripheral blood. These receptor sequences come from a man between 60 and 70 years old who had recovered from COVID-19.

The chain carries TRBV5-4 and TRBJ1-6, with TRBD1 matching over 7 bases. Germline trimming cut 4 bases from V and 13 bases from J; bases unmatched to any gene: 11. This CDR3 has 14 residues. Germline CDR1 SGHNT, CDR2 YYREEE (reference sequence). DNA for the CDR3: TGTGCCAGCAGCGAGGGGGCACTAGGGGGCCCCCTCCACTTT. This gives the protein CASSEGALGGPLHF.

This chain links TRBV11-2 with TRBJ1-5; D is undetermined. From germline, CDR1 is SGHAT and CDR2 FQNNGV. The CDR3 is 14 residues long. Trimming took 5 bases from V and 5 from J, leaving 13 bases between them. The CDR3 is CASSPDSQYQPQHF. CDR3 nucleotide sequence: TGTGCCAGCAGCCCGGACTCACAGTATCAGCCCCAGCATTTT.

V gene TRBV12-3 or TRBV12-4 combines with J gene TRBJ2-7; no definite D call. V gave up 6 bases and J gave up 9 bases, with 15 bases separating them. The CDR3 spans 12 residues. CDR3 region: CASSPLLPAQYF. In DNA form, the CDR3 reads TGTGCCAGCAGCCCCTTACTGCCCGCGCAGTACTTC.

The chain carries TRBV11-3 and TRBJ1-6; unclear D gene. V lost 5 bases and J lost 10, with 12 bases in between. The CDR3 has 13 amino acids. Per the germline V gene, CDR1 is SGHNT and CDR2 is YENEEA. CDR3 amino acids: CASSLILGSPLHF. The CDR3 DNA sequence: TGTGCCAGCAGCCTTATCCTAGGATCACCCCTCCACTTT.

This chain links TRBV6-6 with TRBJ2-5; TRBD1 is a possible D gene (6 bases). Looked up from germline, CDR1 is MNHNY and CDR2 is SVGAGI (reference sequence). V was trimmed by 2 bases and J by 1 base, leaving 8 bases between them. The length of the CDR3 is 14 residues. As DNA, the CDR3 is TGTGCCAGCAGTTACGGACAGTCCCAAGAGACCCAGTACTTC. This sequence encodes CASSYGQSQETQYF.

This chain connects TRBV24-1 to TRBJ1-5; 7 nucleotides match TRBD1. This CDR3 comprises 12 residues. Germline lookup yields CDR1 KGHDR and CDR2 SFDVKD. The V gene end was trimmed by 6 bases and the J gene end by 9 bases; junction bases not matched to a gene: 4. CDR3 bases: TGTGCCACCAGTCCGACAGGGTGGCCCCAGCATTTT. This sequence encodes CATSPTGWPQHF.

This chain uses TRBV6-2 or TRBV6-3 with TRBJ2-1; 10 positions match TRBD2. With 6 bases clipped from V and 8 bases from J, the junction kept 10 bases outside the gene matches. The CDR3 is 15 amino acids. CDR1 and CDR2 (germline): MNHEY, SVGEGT. The CDR3 sequence: CASSRPGLASDEQFF. Written as DNA, the CDR3 is TGTGCCAGCAGCCGCCCGGGACTAGCGTCAGATGAGCAGTTCTTC.

The chain combines TRBV18 with TRBJ2-5; D may be TRBD1 (6 bases). Looked up from germline, CDR1 is KGHSH and CDR2 is LQKENI. The ends were cut back, 3 bases at V and 1 base at J, with 12 bases in the middle. CDR3 size: 15 residues. The CDR3 DNA reads as TGTGCCAGCTCACCTACACAGGGCTTCCAAGAGACCCAGTACTTC. The encoded protein is CASSPTQGFQETQYF.

This clone was found once. CDR3 in amino acids: CASSTLGGNTEAFF. The CDR3, as DNA: TGTGCCAGCAGTACGCTAGGGGGAAACACTGAAGCTTTCTTT. The chain carries TRBV6-5 and TRBJ1-1; perhaps TRBD1 as D (6 bases). The V end was cut by 5 bases, the J end by 2 bases, with 12 bases between. Germline V gene sequence: CDR1 MNHEY, CDR2 SVGAGI. CDR3 length equals 14 residues.